The clone carrying this T cell receptor (beta chain) was recorded once. The target antigen is unknown. This specimen comes from a study of STAT5B mutations in CD4+ large granular lymphocyte leukemia. Study conclusions and caveats: CD4-sorted patient repertoires seemed more clonal than healthy CD4+ repertoires. Top patient clones used TRBV06 genes more often: 8/27 versus 2/35 in controls.

The CDR3 covers 18 residues. V was pared by 3 bases and J by 4 bases, with 13 bases of the junction left unmatched. Germline V gives CDR1 MDHEN, CDR2 SYDVKM. Only in-frame clones appear in the TCRdb table, and some are missing; sequencing was by immunoSEQ multiplex PCR. The sample holds some 28,000 clones; more than 70% are singletons and the top ten take 3% to 3.5%. Sequencing input: CD4+ T cells from blood buffy coats. The clonotype was recovered from a human donor in good health. This chain connects TRBV28 to TRBJ1-5; 9 nucleotides match TRBD1. The CDR3 sequence: CASSFNPTGQGLNQPQHF. The CDR3 DNA reads TGTGCCAGCAGTTTCAACCCTACGGGACAGGGTCTAAATCAGCCCCAGCATTTT. Drawing the rest from reference TRBV28 and TRBJ1-5, the complete variable domain is DVKVTQSSRYLVKRTGEKVFLECVQDMDHENMFWYRQDPGLGLRLIYFSYDVKMKEKGDIPEGYSVSREKKERFSLILESASTNQTSMYLCASSFNPTGQGLNQPQHFGDGTRLSIL.